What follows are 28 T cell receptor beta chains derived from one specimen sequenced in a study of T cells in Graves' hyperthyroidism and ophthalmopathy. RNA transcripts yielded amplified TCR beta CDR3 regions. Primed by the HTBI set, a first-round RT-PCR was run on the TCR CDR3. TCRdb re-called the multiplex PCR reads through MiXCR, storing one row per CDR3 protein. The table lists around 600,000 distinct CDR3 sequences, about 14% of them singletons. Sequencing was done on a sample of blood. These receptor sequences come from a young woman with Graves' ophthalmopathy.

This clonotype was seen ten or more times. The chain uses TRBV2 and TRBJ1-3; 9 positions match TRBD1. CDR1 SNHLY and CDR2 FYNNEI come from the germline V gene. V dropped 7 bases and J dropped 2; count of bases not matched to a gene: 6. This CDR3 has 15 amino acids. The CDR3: CASKRGDRAGNTIYF. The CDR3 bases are TGTGCCAGCAAGAGAGGGGACAGGGCTGGAAACACCATATATTTT.

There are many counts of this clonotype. This CDR3 reads CASSEELAGGREQYF. The CDR3 bases are TGTGCCAGCAGTGAAGAACTAGCGGGAGGGCGGGAGCAGTACTTC. This chain links TRBV6-1 with TRBJ2-7, with 13 positions matching TRBD2. CDR3 length: 15 residues. V gave up 1 base and J gave up 7 bases; unmatched junction bases: 4. Germline CDR1 reads MNHNS; CDR2 reads SASEGT.

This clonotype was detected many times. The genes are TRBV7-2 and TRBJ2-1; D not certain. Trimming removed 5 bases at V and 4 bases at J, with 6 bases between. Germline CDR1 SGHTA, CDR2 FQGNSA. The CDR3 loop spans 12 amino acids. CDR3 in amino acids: CASSAMYNEQFF. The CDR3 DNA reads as TGTGCCAGCAGCGCAATGTACAATGAGCAGTTCTTC.

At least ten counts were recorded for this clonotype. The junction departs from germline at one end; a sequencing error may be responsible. CDR3 residues: CASSLTGLPYNGQFF. CDR3 DNA sequence: TGTGCCAGCAGCTTAACGGGACTACCTTACAATGGGCAGTTCTTC. V is TRBV7-3 and J is TRBJ2-1; 7 bases line up with TRBD2. Germline CDR1 and CDR2: SGHTA and FQGTGA. The length of the CDR3 is 15 residues. Drawing the rest from reference TRBV7-3 and TRBJ2-1, the complete variable domain is GAGVSQTPSNKVTEKGKYVELRCDPISGHTALYWYRQSLGQGPEFLIYFQGTGAADDSGLPNDRFFAVRPEGSVSTLKIQRTERGDSAVYLCASSLTGLPYNGQFFGPGTRLTVL.

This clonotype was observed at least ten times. CDR3 sequence (DNA): TGTGCCAGCAGCTTTGACAATAGGAACACTGAAGCTTTCTTT. It is translated as CASSFDNRNTEAFF. The chain couples TRBV5-6 to TRBJ1-1; D gene uncertain. Germline CDR1 SGHDT, CDR2 YYEEEE. V lost 2 bases, J lost 1 base, and 9 bases lay in between. The CDR3 sequence is 14 residues long.

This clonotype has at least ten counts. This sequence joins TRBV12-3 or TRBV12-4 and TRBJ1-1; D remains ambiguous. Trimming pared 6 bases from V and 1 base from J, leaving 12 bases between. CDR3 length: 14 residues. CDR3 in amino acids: CASRDRRGNTEAFF. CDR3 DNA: TGTGCCAGCAGGGACCGTCGAGGGAACACTGAAGCTTTCTTT.

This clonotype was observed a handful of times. CDR3 coding DNA: TGTGCCAGTAGGGGTCATAGGGAGGGGCAAGAGACCCAGTACTTC. Its translation is CASRGHREGQETQYF. The chain links TRBV19 to TRBJ2-5, with 7 bases identical to TRBD2. Germline CDR1 and CDR2: LNHDA and SQIVND (reference sequence). J was trimmed by 2 bases and V by 6 bases; bases with no gene match: 9. This CDR3 contains 15 residues.

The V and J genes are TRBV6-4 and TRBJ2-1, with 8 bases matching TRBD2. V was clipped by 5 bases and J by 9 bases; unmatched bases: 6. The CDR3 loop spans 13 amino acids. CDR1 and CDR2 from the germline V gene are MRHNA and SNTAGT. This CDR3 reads CASSSSGSAEQFF. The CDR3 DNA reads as TGTGCCAGCAGTTCAAGCGGGAGTGCTGAGCAGTTCTTC.

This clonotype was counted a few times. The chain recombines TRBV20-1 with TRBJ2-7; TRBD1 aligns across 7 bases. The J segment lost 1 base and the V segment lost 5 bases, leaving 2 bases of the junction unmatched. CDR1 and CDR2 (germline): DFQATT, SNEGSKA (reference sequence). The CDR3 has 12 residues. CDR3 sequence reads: CSAGRGSYEQYF. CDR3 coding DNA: TGCAGTGCTGGCAGGGGGTCCTACGAGCAGTACTTC.

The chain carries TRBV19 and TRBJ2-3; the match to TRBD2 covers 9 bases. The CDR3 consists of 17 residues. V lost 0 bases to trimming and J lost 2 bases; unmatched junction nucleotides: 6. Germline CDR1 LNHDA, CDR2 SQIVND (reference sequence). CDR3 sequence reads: CASSIDVAGDYTDTQYF. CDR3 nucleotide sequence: TGTGCCAGTAGTATAGATGTAGCGGGGGACTACACAGATACGCAGTATTTT.

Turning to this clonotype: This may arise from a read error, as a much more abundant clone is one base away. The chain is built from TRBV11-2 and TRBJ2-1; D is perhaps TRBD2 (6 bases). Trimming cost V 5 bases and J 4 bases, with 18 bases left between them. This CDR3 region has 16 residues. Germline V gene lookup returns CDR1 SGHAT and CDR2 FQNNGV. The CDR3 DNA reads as TGTGCCAGCAGCCGAGAGTGGACTATCGGTTACAATGAGCAGTTCTTC. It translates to CASSREWTIGYNEQFF.

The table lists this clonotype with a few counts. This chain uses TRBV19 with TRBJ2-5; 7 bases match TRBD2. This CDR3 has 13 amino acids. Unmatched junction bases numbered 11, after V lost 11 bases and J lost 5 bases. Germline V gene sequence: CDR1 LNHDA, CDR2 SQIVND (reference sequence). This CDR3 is CASRASGKETQYF. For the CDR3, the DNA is TGTGCCTCAAGGGCCAGCGGGAAGGAGACCCAGTACTTC.

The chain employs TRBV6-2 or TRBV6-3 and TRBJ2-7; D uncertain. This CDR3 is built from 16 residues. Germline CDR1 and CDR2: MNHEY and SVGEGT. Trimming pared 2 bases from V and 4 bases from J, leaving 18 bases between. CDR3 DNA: TGTGCCAGCAGTTACACTCCGGGCCGATCGCCATACGAGCAGTACTTC. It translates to CASSYTPGRSPYEQYF.

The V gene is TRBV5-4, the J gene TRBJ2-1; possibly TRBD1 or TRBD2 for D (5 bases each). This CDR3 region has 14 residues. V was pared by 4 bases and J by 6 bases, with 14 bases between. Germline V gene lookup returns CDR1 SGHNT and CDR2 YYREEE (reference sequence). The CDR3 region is CASSRDPGSNEQFF. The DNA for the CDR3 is TGTGCCAGCAGCCGGGACCCGGGGAGCAATGAGCAGTTCTTC. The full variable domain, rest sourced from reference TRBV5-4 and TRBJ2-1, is ETGVTQSPTHLIKTRGQQVTLRCSSQSGHNTVSWYQQALGQGPQFIFQYYREEENGRGNFPPRFSGLQFPNYSSELNVNALELDDSALYLCASSRDPGSNEQFFGPGTRLTVL.

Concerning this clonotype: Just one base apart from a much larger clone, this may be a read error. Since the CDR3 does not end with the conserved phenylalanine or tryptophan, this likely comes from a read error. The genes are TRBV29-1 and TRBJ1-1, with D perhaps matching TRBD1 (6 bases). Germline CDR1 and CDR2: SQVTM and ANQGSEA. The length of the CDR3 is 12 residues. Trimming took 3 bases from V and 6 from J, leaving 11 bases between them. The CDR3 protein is CSVEGRGSEAFL. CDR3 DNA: TGCAGCGTTGAGGGCAGGGGCTCTGAAGCTTTCCTT.

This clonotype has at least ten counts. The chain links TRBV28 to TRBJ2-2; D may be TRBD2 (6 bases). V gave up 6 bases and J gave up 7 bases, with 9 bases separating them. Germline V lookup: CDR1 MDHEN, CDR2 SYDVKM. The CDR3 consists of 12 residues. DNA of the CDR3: TGTGCCAGCAGGAAGCGGGTCGGGGAGCTGTTTTTT. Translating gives CASRKRVGELFF.

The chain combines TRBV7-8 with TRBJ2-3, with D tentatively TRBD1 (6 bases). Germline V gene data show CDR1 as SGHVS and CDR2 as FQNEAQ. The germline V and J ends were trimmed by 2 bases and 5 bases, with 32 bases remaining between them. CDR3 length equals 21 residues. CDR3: CASSLPLTAVLQGPLRDTQYF. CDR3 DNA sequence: TGTGCCAGCAGCTTACCTTTAACGGCTGTTCTACAGGGCCCTCTAAGAGATACGCAGTATTTT. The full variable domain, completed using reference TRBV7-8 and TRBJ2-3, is GAGVSQSPRYKVAKRGQDVALRCDPISGHVSLFWYQQALGQGPEFLTYFQNEAQLDKSGLPSDRFFAERPEGSVSTLKIQRTQQEDSAVYLCASSLPLTAVLQGPLRDTQYFGPGTRLTVL.

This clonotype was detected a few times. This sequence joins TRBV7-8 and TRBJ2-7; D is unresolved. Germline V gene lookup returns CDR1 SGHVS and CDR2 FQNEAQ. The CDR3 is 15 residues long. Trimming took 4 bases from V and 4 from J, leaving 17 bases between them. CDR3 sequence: CASSSEPDAWYEQYF. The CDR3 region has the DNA TGTGCCAGCAGCTCAGAGCCGGACGCCTGGTACGAGCAGTACTTC.

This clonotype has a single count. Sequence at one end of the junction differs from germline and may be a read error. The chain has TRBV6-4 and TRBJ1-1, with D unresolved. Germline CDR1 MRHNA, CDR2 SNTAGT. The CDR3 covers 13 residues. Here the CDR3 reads CASSAGTNTKAFF. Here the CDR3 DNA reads TGTGCCAGCAGCGCGGGAACGAACACTAAAGCTTTCTTT.

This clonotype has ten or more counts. In DNA form, the CDR3 reads TGCAGTGCTAGGATCCCGGGGAGCTCCTACGAGCAGTACTTC. Protein: CSARIPGSSYEQYF. The rearrangement uses TRBV20-1 and TRBJ2-7; maybe TRBD2 (5 bases). V dropped 3 bases and J dropped 0 bases, with 12 bases sitting between them. CDR3 length: 14 residues. Germline V gives CDR1 DFQATT, CDR2 SNEGSKA (reference sequence).

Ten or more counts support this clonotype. CDR3 DNA sequence: TGTGCCAGCAGCTTGATTTCTGGGACAGCCAGCAATCAGCCCCAGCATTTT. Protein product: CASSLISGTASNQPQHF. The chain couples TRBV7-2 to TRBJ1-5; TRBD1 agrees at 7 bases. The CDR3 is made up of 17 amino acids. CDR1 is SGHTA and CDR2 is FQGNSA in the germline V gene. J lost 1 base, V lost 3 bases, and 9 bases had no gene match.

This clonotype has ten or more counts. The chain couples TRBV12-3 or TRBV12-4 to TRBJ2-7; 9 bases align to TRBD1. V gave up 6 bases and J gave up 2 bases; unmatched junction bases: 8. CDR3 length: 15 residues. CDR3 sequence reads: CASRLGQGLTYEQYF. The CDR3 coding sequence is TGTGCCAGCAGACTGGGACAGGGCCTAACCTACGAGCAGTACTTC.

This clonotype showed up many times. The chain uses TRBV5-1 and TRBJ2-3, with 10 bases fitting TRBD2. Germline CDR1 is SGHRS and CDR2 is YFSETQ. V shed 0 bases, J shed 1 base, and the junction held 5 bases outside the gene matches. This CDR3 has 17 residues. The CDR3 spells CASSLAASGRGTDTQYF. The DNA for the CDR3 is TGCGCCAGCAGCTTGGCCGCTAGCGGGAGAGGCACAGATACGCAGTATTTT.

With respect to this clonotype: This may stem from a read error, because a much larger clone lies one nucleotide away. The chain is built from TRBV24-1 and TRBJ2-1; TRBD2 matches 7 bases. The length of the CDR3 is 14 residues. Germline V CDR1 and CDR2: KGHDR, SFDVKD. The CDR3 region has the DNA TGTGTCACCCAAACTCACTCCGGGAGGAATGAGCAGTTCTTC. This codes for CVTQTHSGRNEQFF.

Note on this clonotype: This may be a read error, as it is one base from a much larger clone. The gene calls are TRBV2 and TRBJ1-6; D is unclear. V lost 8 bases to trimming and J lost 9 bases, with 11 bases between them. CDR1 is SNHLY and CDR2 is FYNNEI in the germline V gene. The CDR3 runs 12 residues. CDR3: CASGPGGSPLHF. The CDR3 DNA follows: TGTGCCAGCGGGCCCGGAGGTTCACCCCTCCACTTT.

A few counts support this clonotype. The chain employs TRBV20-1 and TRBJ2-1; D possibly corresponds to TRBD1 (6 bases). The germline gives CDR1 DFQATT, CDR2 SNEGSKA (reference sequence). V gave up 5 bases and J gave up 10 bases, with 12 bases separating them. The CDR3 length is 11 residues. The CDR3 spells CSAWGPGEQFF. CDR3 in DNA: TGCAGTGCTTGGGGGCCCGGGGAGCAGTTCTTC.

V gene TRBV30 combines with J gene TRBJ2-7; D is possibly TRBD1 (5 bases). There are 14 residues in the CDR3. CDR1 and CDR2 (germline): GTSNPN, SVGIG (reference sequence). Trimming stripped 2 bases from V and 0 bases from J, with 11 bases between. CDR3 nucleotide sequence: TGTGCCTGGAGTCCGCTAGGGGCCTCCTACGAGCAGTACTTC. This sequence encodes CAWSPLGASYEQYF.

Here the CDR3 DNA reads TGTGCCAGCAGCCAAGGGACAGGGAATGTTGAAAAACTGTTTTTT. This encodes CASSQGTGNVEKLFF. This sequence joins TRBV4-2 and TRBJ1-4; 8 positions agree with TRBD1. This CDR3 comprises 15 residues. Germline values: CDR1 LGHNA, CDR2 YNFKEQ. V lost 1 base, J lost 7 bases, and 5 bases stayed unmatched.